This TCR beta chain originates from a study of blood T cells in healthy people across ages. This clonotype was counted only a few times. Its antigen is not identified. J lost 10 bases, V lost 6 bases, and 7 bases had no gene match. The CDR3 contains 14 residues. Germline-derived CDR1 and CDR2 are MNHEY and SMNVEV (reference sequence). Healthy individuals of Caucasian origin from Russia, aged roughly 6 to 90, served as donors. Each sample gave at least 7 million isolated PBMCs. Primed by a sample-barcoded 5' primer and a J-beta primer mix, a second PCR proceeded for 7 to 11 cycles. MiXCR was run by TCRdb on the 5' RACE reads, yielding one entry per CDR3 protein. The sample shows about 1.4 million distinct CDR3 sequences, 45% to 70% of them seen only once. Study findings and constraints: Diversity was estimated from one million T cells, and these estimates were considered underestimates.

The genes are TRBV27 and TRBJ2-5; TRBD2 aligns across 14 bases. The origin of this receptor is a man aged 18 to 30 in good health. The sequenced sample consisted of blood. CDR3 DNA sequence: TGTGCCAGCAGCCCCAGTGGACTAGCGGGGGGCCAGTACTTC. Translation gives CASSPSGLAGGQYF.